This T cell receptor beta chain came from a study of blood T cell repertoires in COVID-19 (dated by TCRdb to 2018 to 2020). Study-level background: Samples covering the acute and convalescent phases of COVID-19 were provided by collaborators in the United States, Italy and Spain. Samples came from the ongoing ImmuneRACE study (first 160 participants) plus 1,254 subjects from 6 global collaborators. The repertoires were released in a freely available public database meant as a resource for research on the immune response to SARS-CoV-2. Where available, HLA class I and class II types were taken from metadata supplied by the sample provider and were not determined by assay-based typing. The prospective study material was composed of cDNA or gDNA derived from T cells, B-cell-depleted T cells, or PBMCs. Subjects who had been exposed to COVID-19, were actively infected with it, or had recovered from it provided the deeply sampled blood TCRbeta repertoires that made up the dataset. Sample metadata almost always included a de-identified subject ID, COVID-19 status, age in years and sex. What the work shows at the level of the full study, not this receptor alone: Clinical and demographic metadata were provided uncurated, with the amount varying by source and participant.

The CDR3 goes from the cysteine to the phenylalanine over 15 residues. Left in the record is the CDR3 DNA by itself, 45 bases read in frame from the first base. V loses 11 bases of germline sequence and J loses 4 bases, and the interval between the two ends is 20 bases. CDR1 and CDR2, per the germline V gene (reference sequence), are WNHNN and SYGVQD. Details on this clone: This clone's antigen is unknown. Per-base qualities were not stored, and no clone one base away is much larger.

The immunoSEQ Assay, a bias-controlled multiplex PCR, was used to amplify TCRbeta CDR3 regions from genomic DNA. The published analysis was carried out like this. The number of nucleated cells in each sample was estimated from the amplification of reference gene primers within the assay. To quantify the absolute abundance of each unique TCRbeta CDR3 rearrangement, sequence reads were collapsed and filtered. For each sample, productive Simpson clonality was calculated by taking the square root of Simpson's diversity index across productive rearrangements. TCRdb stores this immuneACCESS table with in-frame sequences only. Part of the clones is absent; in the studies checked, under half of the shortfall reflects unresolved V genes, and no reason is known for the rest. Clone size and the V and J calls come from that table; the DNA yielded D and trimming. The sample profile shows tens of thousands of clones; 75% to 90% of them were found once. The ten most abundant clones make up around 7.7% of the sample.

Whole blood was collected in K2EDTA tubes by collaborating institutions according to the institutions' own protocols. For TCRbeta analysis, collaborator samples were shipped as frozen whole blood, as isolated PBMCs, or as DNA extracted from either sample type. Input material: peripheral blood. The V and J genes are TRBV10-1 and TRBJ2-2, with a tentative D gene TRBD2 over 6 matching bases. The TCR comes from a human donor with active COVID-19. The donor label of this sample is uncertain. The CDR3 protein: CAPSSGPPGTGELFF. The nucleotides are TGCGCCCCTTCCAGCGGGCCCCCGGGCACCGGGGAGCTGTTTTTT.